The 5 T cell receptor beta chains in this list originate from one sample, sequenced in a study of cytotoxic CD8 clonotypes in ibrutinib-treated CLL. Using immunoSEQ multiplex PCR, the repertoire was profiled, and TCRdb retains in-frame clones only, with some absent. The sample yields 200,000 to 250,000 clones, roughly 74% seen once. The source was PBMCs, collected after 24 months of ibrutinib treatment. All receptors come from a human donor with chronic lymphocytic leukemia.

The chain links TRBV4-3 to TRBJ1-2; D is possibly TRBD1 (5 bases). Deletions cut 1 base from V and 0 bases from J, with 12 bases between. Germline V gives CDR1 LGHNA, CDR2 YSLEER. The CDR3 has 16 amino acids. The CDR3 sequence is CASSQALEGSNYGYTF. In nucleotides, the CDR3 is TGCGCCAGCAGCCAAGCTCTGGAGGGGTCTAACTATGGCTACACCTTC.

The chain is built from TRBV7-3 and TRBJ1-4; TRBD1 aligns across 7 bases. Germline trimming cut 9 bases from V and 6 bases from J; bases unmatched to any gene: 7. There are 13 residues in the CDR3. Germline V gives CDR1 SGHTA, CDR2 FQGTGA. The CDR3 loop reads CAREGQLDEKLFF. The CDR3 nucleotides read TGTGCCAGGGAGGGACAGTTAGATGAAAAACTGTTTTTT.

The count of this clone is one. The chain links TRBV11-2 to TRBJ1-1, with D possibly TRBD1 on 6 matching bases. Trimming shortened V by 3 bases and J by 4 bases, and 12 bases separated the two germline ends. This CDR3 has 14 residues. Per the germline V gene, CDR1 is SGHAT and CDR2 is FQNNGV. The CDR3 bases are TGTGCCAGCAGCTTTGGGGGGGCGGTCACTGAAGCTTTCTTT. It specifies CASSFGGAVTEAFF.

The rearrangement links TRBV18 to TRBJ1-1; D not certain. The germline CDR1 and CDR2 sequences are KGHSH and LQKENI. This CDR3 is built from 13 residues. Trimming shortened V by 2 bases and J by 2 bases, and 6 bases separated the two germline ends. The CDR3 sequence is CASSPDPNTEAFF. DNA for the CDR3: TGTGCCAGCTCACCAGACCCCAACACTGAAGCTTTCTTT. The complete variable domain, with remaining parts taken from reference TRBV18 and TRBJ1-1, reads NAGVMQNPRHLVRRRGQEARLRCSPMKGHSHVYWYRQLPEEGLKFMVYLQKENIIDESGMPKERFSAEFPKEGPSILRIQQVVRGDSAAYFCASSPDPNTEAFFGQGTRLTVV.

The chain joins TRBV20-1 to TRBJ2-1; D is ambiguous. Trimming stripped 2 bases from V and 5 bases from J, with 1 base between. The CDR3 is 10 amino acids. Germline lookup yields CDR1 DFQATT and CDR2 SNEGSKA (reference sequence). CDR3 sequence (DNA): TGCAGTGCTAGAAACAATGAGCAGTTCTTC. This gives the protein CSARNNEQFF.